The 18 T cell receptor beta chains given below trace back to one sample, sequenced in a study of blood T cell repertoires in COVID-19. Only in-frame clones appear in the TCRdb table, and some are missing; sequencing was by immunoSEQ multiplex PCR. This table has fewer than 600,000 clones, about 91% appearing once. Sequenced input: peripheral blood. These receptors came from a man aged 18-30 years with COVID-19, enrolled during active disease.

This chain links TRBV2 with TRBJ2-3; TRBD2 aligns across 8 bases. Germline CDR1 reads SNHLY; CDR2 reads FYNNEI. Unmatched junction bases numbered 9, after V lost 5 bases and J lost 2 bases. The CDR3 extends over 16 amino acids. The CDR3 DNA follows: TGTGCCAGCAGTCTGACAGCGGGGGTGACCACAGATACGCAGTATTTT. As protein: CASSLTAGVTTDTQYF.

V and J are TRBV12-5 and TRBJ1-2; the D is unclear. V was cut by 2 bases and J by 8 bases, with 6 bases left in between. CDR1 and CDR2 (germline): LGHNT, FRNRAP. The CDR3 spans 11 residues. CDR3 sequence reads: CASGLYRGYTF. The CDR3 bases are TGTGCTAGTGGTTTGTATCGGGGCTACACCTTC.

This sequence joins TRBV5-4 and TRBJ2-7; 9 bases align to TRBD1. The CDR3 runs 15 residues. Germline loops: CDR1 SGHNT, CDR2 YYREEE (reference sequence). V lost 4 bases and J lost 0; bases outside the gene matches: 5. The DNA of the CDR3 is TGTGCCAGCAGCCTACCGACAGGGGGCTCCTACGAGCAGTACTTC. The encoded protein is CASSLPTGGSYEQYF.

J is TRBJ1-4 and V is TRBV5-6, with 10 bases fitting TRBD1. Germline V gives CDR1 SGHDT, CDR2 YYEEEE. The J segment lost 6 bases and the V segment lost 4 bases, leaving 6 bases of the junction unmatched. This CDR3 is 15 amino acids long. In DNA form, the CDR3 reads TGTGCCAGCAGCCAGCAGGGGACAGGGGATGAAAAACTGTTTTTT. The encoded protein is CASSQQGTGDEKLFF.

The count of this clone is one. In DNA form, the CDR3 reads TGTGCCAGTAGTATCGGAGGTTCACGCTCCTACAATGAGCAGTTCTTC. Protein sequence: CASSIGGSRSYNEQFF. This chain links TRBV19 with TRBJ2-1, with D tentatively TRBD2 (5 bases). Germline V gives CDR1 LNHDA, CDR2 SQIVND (reference sequence). The V end was cut by 3 bases, the J end by 0 bases, with 12 bases between. There are 16 residues in the CDR3.

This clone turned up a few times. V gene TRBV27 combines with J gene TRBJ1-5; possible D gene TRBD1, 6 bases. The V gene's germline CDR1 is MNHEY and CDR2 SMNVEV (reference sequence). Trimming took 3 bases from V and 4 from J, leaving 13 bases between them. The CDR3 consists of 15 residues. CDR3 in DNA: TGTGCCAGCAGTTTTGCAGGGGCAAGGAATCAGCCCCAGCATTTT. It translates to CASSFAGARNQPQHF.

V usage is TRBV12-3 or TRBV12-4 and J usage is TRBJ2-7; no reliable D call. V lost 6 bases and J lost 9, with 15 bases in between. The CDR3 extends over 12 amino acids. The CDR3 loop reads CASSPAAFGQYF. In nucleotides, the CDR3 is TGTGCCAGCAGCCCCGCCGCTTTCGGGCAGTACTTC.

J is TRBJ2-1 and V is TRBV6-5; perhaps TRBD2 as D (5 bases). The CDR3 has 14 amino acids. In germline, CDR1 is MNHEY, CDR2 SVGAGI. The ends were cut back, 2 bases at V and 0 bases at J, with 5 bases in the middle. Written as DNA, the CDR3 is TGTGCCAGCAGTTACGGGAGCTCCTACAATGAGCAGTTCTTC. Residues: CASSYGSSYNEQFF.

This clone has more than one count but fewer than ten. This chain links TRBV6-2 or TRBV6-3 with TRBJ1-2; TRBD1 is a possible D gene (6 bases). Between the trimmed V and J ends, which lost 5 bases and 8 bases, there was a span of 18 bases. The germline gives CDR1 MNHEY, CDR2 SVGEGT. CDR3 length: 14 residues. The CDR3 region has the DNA TGTGCCAGCAGTAAACCCTCAGGGGTTAGGGGCTACACCTTC. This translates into CASSKPSGVRGYTF.

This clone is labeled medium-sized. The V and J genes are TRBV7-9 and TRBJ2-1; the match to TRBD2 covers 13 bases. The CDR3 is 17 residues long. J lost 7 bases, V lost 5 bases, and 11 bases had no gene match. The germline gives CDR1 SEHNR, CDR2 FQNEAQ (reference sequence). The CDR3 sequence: CASSPKRLAGGTNEQFF. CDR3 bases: TGTGCCAGCAGCCCAAAACGACTAGCGGGGGGCACGAATGAGCAGTTCTTC.

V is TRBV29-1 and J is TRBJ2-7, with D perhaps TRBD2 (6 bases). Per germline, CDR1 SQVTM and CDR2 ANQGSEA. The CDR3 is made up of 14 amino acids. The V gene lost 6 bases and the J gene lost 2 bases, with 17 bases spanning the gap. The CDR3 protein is CSVRPGTDTYEQYF. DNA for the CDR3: TGCAGCGTAAGACCGGGGACTGATACCTACGAGCAGTACTTC.

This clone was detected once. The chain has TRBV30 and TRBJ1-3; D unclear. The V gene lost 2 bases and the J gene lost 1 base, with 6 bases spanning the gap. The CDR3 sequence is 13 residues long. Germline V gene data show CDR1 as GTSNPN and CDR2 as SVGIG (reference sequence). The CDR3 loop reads CAWSPGSGNTIYF. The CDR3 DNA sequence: TGTGCCTGGAGTCCGGGTTCTGGAAACACCATATATTTT.

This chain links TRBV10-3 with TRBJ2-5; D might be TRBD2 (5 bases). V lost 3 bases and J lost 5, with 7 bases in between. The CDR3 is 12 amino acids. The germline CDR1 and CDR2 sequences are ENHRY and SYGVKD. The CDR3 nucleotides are TGTGCCATCAGTGAACTAGAGGAGACCCAGTACTTC. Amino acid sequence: CAISELEETQYF.

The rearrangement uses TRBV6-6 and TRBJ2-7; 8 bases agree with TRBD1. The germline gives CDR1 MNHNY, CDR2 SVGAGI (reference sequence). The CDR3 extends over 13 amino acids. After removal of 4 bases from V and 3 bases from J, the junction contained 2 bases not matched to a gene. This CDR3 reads CASSWGQDYEQYF. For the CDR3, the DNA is TGTGCCAGCAGTTGGGGACAGGACTACGAGCAGTACTTC.

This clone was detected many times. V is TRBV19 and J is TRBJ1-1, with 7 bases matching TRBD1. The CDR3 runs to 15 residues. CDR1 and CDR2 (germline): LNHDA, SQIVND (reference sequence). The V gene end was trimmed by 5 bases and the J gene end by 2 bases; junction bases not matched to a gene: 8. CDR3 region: CASSSGDSYNTEAFF. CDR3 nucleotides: TGTGCCAGTAGTTCTGGGGACAGCTACAACACTGAAGCTTTCTTT.

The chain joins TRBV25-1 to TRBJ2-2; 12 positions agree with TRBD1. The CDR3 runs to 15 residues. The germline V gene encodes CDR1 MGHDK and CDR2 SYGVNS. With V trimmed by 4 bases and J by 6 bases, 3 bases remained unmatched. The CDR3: CASSGGTGGPGELFF. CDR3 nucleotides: TGTGCCAGCAGTGGGGGGACAGGGGGCCCCGGGGAGCTGTTTTTT. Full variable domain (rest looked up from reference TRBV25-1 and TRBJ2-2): EADIYQTPRYLVIGTGKKITLECSQTMGHDKMYWYQQDPGMELHLIHYSYGVNSTEKGDLSSESTVSRIRTEHFPLTLESARPSHTSQYLCASSGGTGGPGELFFGEGSRLTVL.

CDR3 coding DNA: TGTGCCAGCAGCCAAGATCGTGGTAGCGGGGGCCGCTCCTACAATGAGCAGTTCTTC. The encoded protein is CASSQDRGSGGRSYNEQFF. The J gene is TRBJ2-1, the V gene TRBV3-1 (or the pseudogene TRBV3-2); the match to TRBD2 covers 9 bases. The length of the CDR3 is 19 residues. V dropped 0 bases and J dropped 0; count of bases not matched to a gene: 9. Germline loops: CDR1 LGHDT, CDR2 YNNKEL (reference sequence).

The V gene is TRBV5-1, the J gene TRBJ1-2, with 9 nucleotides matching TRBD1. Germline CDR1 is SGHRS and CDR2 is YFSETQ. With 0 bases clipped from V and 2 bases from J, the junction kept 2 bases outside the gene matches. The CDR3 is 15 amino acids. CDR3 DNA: TGCGCCAGCAGCTTGGACGACAGGGGGAACTATGGCTACACCTTC. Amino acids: CASSLDDRGNYGYTF.